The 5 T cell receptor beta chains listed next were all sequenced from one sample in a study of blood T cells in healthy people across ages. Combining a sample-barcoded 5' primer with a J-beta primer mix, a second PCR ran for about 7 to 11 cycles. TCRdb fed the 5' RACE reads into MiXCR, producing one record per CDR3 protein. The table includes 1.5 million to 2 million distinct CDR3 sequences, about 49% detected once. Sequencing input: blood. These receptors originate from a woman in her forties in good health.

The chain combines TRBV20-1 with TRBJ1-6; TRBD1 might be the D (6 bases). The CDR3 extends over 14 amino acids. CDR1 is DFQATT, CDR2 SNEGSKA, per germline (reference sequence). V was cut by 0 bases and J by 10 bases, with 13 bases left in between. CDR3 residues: CSARENRDDSPLHF. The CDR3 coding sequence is TGCAGTGCTAGAGAGAACAGGGATGACTCACCCCTCCACTTT.

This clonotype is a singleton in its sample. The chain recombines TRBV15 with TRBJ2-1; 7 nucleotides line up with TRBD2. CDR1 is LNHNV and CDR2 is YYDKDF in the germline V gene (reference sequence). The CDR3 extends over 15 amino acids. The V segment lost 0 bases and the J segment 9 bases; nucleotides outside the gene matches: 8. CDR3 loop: CATSRDSRGGFEQFF. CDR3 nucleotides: TGTGCCACCAGCAGAGATTCGCGGGGAGGGTTTGAGCAGTTCTTC. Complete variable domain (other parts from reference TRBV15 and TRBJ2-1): DAMVIQNPRYQVTQFGKPVTLSCSQTLNHNVMYWYQQKSSQAPKLLFHYYDKDFNNEADTPDNFQSRRPNTSFCFLDIRSPGLGDTAMYLCATSRDSRGGFEQFFGPGTRLTVL.

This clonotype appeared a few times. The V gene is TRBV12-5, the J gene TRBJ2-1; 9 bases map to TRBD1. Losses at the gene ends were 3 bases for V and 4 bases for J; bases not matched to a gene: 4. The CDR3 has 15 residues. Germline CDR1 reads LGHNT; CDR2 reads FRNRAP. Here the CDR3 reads CASGFWDRVYNEQFF. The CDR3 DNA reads TGTGCTAGTGGTTTTTGGGACAGGGTGTACAATGAGCAGTTCTTC.

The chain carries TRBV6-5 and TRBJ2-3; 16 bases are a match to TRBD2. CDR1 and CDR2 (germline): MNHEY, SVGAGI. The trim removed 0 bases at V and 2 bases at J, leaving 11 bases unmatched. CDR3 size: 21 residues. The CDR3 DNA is TGTGCCAGCAGTTACTCGTCCGGGACTAGCGGGGGGGGTCTCCACACAGATACGCAGTATTTT. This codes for CASSYSSGTSGGGLHTDTQYF.

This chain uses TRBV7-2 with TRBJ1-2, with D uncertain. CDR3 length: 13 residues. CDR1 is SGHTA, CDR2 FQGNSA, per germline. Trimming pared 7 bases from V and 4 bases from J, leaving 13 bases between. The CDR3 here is CASNSRSSYGYTF. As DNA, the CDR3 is TGTGCCAGCAACTCCAGGAGTAGCTATGGCTACACCTTC.